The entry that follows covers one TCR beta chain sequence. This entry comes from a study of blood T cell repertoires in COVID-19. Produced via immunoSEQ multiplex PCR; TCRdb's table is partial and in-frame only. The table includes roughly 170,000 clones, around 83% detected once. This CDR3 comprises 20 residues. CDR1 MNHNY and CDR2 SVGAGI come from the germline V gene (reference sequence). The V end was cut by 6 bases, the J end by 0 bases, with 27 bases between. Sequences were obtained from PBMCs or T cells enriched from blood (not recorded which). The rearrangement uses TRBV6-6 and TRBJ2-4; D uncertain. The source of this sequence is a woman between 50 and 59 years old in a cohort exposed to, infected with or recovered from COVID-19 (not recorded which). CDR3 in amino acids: CASSSSPPEPSFLAKNIQYF. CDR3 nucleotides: TGTGCCAGCAGCTCATCCCCCCCCGAGCCCTCCTTTTTAGCCAAAAACATTCAGTACTTC.